This T cell receptor beta chain was found in a study of technical replicates of blood from a handful of donors (dated by TCRdb to about 2017). Libraries were prepared through the immunoSEQ multiplex PCR assay. What TCRdb holds here is the immuneACCESS table cut down to in-frame rearrangements. Part of the clones is not present; checked against another copy, under half of the missing clones reflect an unresolved V gene, and the others are unexplained. This sample gives about 69,000 clones in total; about 87% of them show up just once. The ten top clones hold 4% to 5% of the sample. Comment on this clone: There is no known antigen for this receptor. Per-base qualities were not stored, and no clone one base away is much larger.

The CDR3 covers 14 residues, taking in both the cysteine and the phenylalanine. Only the CDR3 portion is preserved as DNA: 42 bases, with reading frame beginning at the first base. Between the V and J ends, shortened by 3 bases and 4 bases respectively, the junction contains 10 bases. The germline V gene (reference sequence) gives CDR1 as LNHDA and CDR2 as SQIVND. This clonotype was obtained from a human donor in good health. Some clones in this sample may be carry-over from other donors' samples. This chain joins TRBV19 to TRBJ2-1, with the D segment identity uncertain. Sequenced material: PBMCs. The DNA sequence follows: TGTGCCAGTAGTATGTCTACAGTTTACAATGAGCAGTTCTTC. It encodes CASSMSTVYNEQFF. Beyond the CDR3, the reference TRBV19 and TRBJ2-1 genes provide the residues; the full variable domain reads: DGGITQSPKYLFRKEGQNVTLSCEQNLNHDAMYWYRQDPGQGLRLIYYSQIVNDFQKGDIAEGYSVSREKKESFPLTVTSAQKNPTAFYLCASSMSTVYNEQFFGPGTRLTVL.